The 24 T cell receptor beta chains below all came from one sample that was sequenced in a study of T cells after yellow fever vaccination (dated by TCRdb to between 2019 and 2020). The treatment or condition label on this specimen signifies: live attenuated yellow fever vaccine strain. The method behind the library was 5' RACE. Sequencing relied on an Illumina HiSeq 2500. TCRdb took the public reads, trimmed them with fastp at Q25, ran MiXCR for clone calling and kept in-frame beta chains. Every CDR3 protein is listed once, alongside the most common genes and DNA of its rows. The sample table records 350,000 or so distinct CDR3 sequences; around 8.1% of these occur just once. Of the sample, roughly a sixth falls within the top ten clones. Source: PBMCs, taken approximately 47 days after the first yellow fever vaccination. These receptors were taken from a man younger than 30 who received the YFV17D yellow fever vaccine.

V and J are TRBV6-6 and TRBJ2-7; either TRBD1 or TRBD2 may supply D (6 bases each). This CDR3 contains 13 residues. Between the trimmed V and J ends, which lost 7 bases and 3 bases, there was a span of 13 bases. Germline lookup yields CDR1 MNHNY and CDR2 SVGAGI (reference sequence). CDR3 loop: CASTRTAGYEQYV. The CDR3 nucleotides are TGTGCCAGCACCAGGACAGCGGGCTACGAGCAGTACGTC.

This clonotype has a count of ten or more. The rearrangement joins TRBV12-3 or TRBV12-4 to TRBJ1-1; tentative D call: TRBD1 (6 bases). This CDR3 region has 15 residues. With 7 bases removed from V and 7 bases from J, the gap between germline ends came to 22 bases. In DNA form, the CDR3 reads TGTGCCAGCACTTGGGGGGCCGCGGCCGGGGGTGAAGCTTTCTTT. This translates into CASTWGAAAGGEAFF.

This clonotype was picked up a small number of times. V is TRBV2 and J is TRBJ1-2; no clear D gene. V was cut by 7 bases and J by 5 bases, with 17 bases left in between. The CDR3 length is 14 residues. Germline values: CDR1 SNHLY, CDR2 FYNNEI. In DNA form, the CDR3 reads TGTGCCAGCAAAACCAAAATGGGCATATATGGCTACACCTTC. Translating gives CASKTKMGIYGYTF. The full variable domain, in which reference TRBV2 and TRBJ1-2 provide the parts outside the CDR3, is EPEVTQTPSHQVTQMGQEVILRCVPISNHLYFYWYRQILGQKVEFLVSFYNNEISEKSEIFDDQFSVERPDGSNFTLKIRSTKLEDSAMYFCASKTKMGIYGYTFGSGTRLTVV.

This clonotype was seen more than once but under ten times. The rearrangement links TRBV20-1 to TRBJ2-7; the match to TRBD2 covers 7 bases. CDR1 is DFQATT, CDR2 SNEGSKA, per germline (reference sequence). The CDR3 has 12 amino acids. Germline trimming cut 6 bases from V and 6 bases from J; bases unmatched to any gene: 8. CDR3 nucleotide sequence: TGCAGTGCCACCCGCTTAGCGGGCGAGCAGTACTTC. Residues: CSATRLAGEQYF.

The table lists this clonotype with a few counts. The chain recombines TRBV27 with TRBJ1-5; D perhaps matches TRBD1 (5 bases). Germline loops: CDR1 MNHEY, CDR2 SMNVEV (reference sequence). The CDR3 extends over 13 amino acids. Trimming removed 10 bases from V and 13 bases from J, with 23 bases in between. The CDR3 nucleotides read TGTGCCACCAGAAGGGTAGGGTGGGACTCACAGCATTTT. It codes for CATRRVGWDSQHF.

The chain has TRBV12-3 or TRBV12-4 and TRBJ2-7, with TRBD2 as a possible D gene (6 bases). V lost 7 bases to trimming and J lost 2 bases, with 15 bases between them. The CDR3 runs 14 residues. The CDR3, as DNA: TGTGCCAGCACCATACTGGCGGGGCCCTACGAGCAGTACTTC. Residues: CASTILAGPYEQYF.

CDR3 sequence reads: CASSQDVLVVRETQYF. CDR3 DNA sequence: TGCGCCAGCAGCCAAGATGTCCTAGTCGTTCGGGAGACCCAGTACTTC. V and J are TRBV4-3 and TRBJ2-5; D gene ambiguous. The CDR3 length is 16 residues. The V and J ends lost 0 bases and 5 bases respectively, with 16 bases between them. From germline, CDR1 is LGHNA and CDR2 YSLEER.

This clonotype occurred many times. This sequence joins TRBV6-5 and TRBJ1-4, with D tentatively TRBD1 (6 bases). Trimming cost V 6 bases and J 5 bases, with 13 bases left between them. The CDR3 length is 14 residues. The germline CDR1 and CDR2 sequences are MNHEY and SVGAGI. The CDR3 bases are TGTGCCAGCAGGCACAGGGACTTGAATGAAAAACTGTTTTTT. Its translation: CASRHRDLNEKLFF.

The chain is built from TRBV12-3 or TRBV12-4 and TRBJ1-2; D possibly corresponds to TRBD1 (5 bases). The V end was cut by 8 bases, the J end by 6 bases, with 13 bases between. The CDR3 loop spans 12 amino acids. CDR3 protein: CASYQRGNGYTF. CDR3 DNA sequence: TGTGCCAGCTACCAGAGGGGAAATGGCTACACCTTC.

This clonotype was seen at least ten times. This rearrangement joins TRBV20-1 to TRBJ2-3; the D is unclear. There are 13 residues in the CDR3. Per the germline V gene, CDR1 is DFQATT and CDR2 is SNEGSKA (reference sequence). Trimming removed 5 bases from V and 3 bases from J, with 12 bases in between. In DNA, the CDR3 is TGCAGTGCTTCTAGAGGCGGAACAGATACGCAGTATTTT. Protein product: CSASRGGTDTQYF.

The rearrangement uses TRBV12-3 or TRBV12-4 and TRBJ2-7, with TRBD2 matching 12 bases. The CDR3 extends over 13 amino acids. With V trimmed by 6 bases and J by 6 bases, 3 bases remained unmatched. The chain's CDR3 is CASSWTSGAEQYV. CDR3 DNA sequence: TGTGCCAGCAGCTGGACTAGCGGGGCCGAGCAGTACGTC.

This clonotype was recorded a few times. The CDR3 DNA sequence: TGCAGTGCTTTATCGGGACTAGCAGGCGGGGAGCTGTTTTTT. The encoded protein is CSALSGLAGGELFF. V gene TRBV20-1 combines with J gene TRBJ2-2; 9 positions agree with TRBD2. The CDR3 spans 14 residues. Trimming removed 5 bases from V and 7 bases from J; junction bases left unmatched: 8. Germline-derived CDR1 and CDR2 are DFQATT and SNEGSKA (reference sequence).

In this sample, this clonotype turned up a few times. Written as DNA, the CDR3 is TGTGCCAGCAGCGCTACAGGGGTAAGCAATCAGCCCCAGCATTTT. Protein sequence: CASSATGVSNQPQHF. This chain uses TRBV5-5 with TRBJ1-5, with 7 bases matching TRBD1. The J segment lost 1 base and the V segment lost 4 bases, leaving 5 bases of the junction unmatched. This CDR3 is 15 amino acids long. Germline V lookup: CDR1 SGHKS, CDR2 YYEKEE (reference sequence).

This clonotype was detected a few times. This chain links TRBV5-1 with TRBJ1-1; 7 bases match TRBD1. This CDR3 contains 14 residues. V lost 4 bases, J lost 1 base, and 4 bases stayed unmatched. CDR1 and CDR2 (germline): SGHRS, YFSETQ. CDR3 coding DNA: TGCGCCAGCAGCACGGGACAGACGAACACTGAAGCTTTCTTT. This encodes CASSTGQTNTEAFF.

This clonotype came up a few times. In DNA form, the CDR3 reads TGCGCCAGCAGCTTTGACAGGGGGAAGGCCCCGGGTCCATCGAACACTGAAGCTTTCTTT. The encoded protein is CASSFDRGKAPGPSNTEAFF. The V gene is TRBV5-1, the J gene TRBJ1-1; TRBD1 agrees at 9 bases. The CDR3 runs to 20 residues. Germline CDR1 SGHRS, CDR2 YFSETQ. Trimming removed 2 bases from V and 1 base from J; junction bases left unmatched: 18.

This clonotype was seen ten or more times. V is TRBV12-3 or TRBV12-4 and J is TRBJ2-5; D unclear. This CDR3 is 14 amino acids long. Trimming took off 5 bases at V and 3 bases at J, with 13 bases between the two ends. The CDR3: CASSQDFTEETQYF. The CDR3 DNA is TGTGCCAGCAGTCAGGATTTCACTGAAGAGACCCAGTACTTC.

This clonotype was observed a handful of times. This sequence joins TRBV7-9 and TRBJ1-1; 7 nucleotides align to TRBD1. With 1 base clipped from V and 1 base from J, the junction kept 3 bases outside the gene matches. The CDR3 runs 15 residues. The germline gives CDR1 SEHNR, CDR2 FQNEAQ (reference sequence). DNA for the CDR3: TGTGCCAGCAGCTTAGAAGCAGGGGGGAACACTGAAGCTTTCTTT. This encodes CASSLEAGGNTEAFF.

A few counts support this clonotype. The chain has TRBV7-9 and TRBJ1-6, with D possibly TRBD1 on 6 matching bases. The CDR3 is 15 residues long. V gave up 8 bases and J gave up 10 bases, with 21 bases separating them. Germline V gene data show CDR1 as SEHNR and CDR2 as FQNEAQ (reference sequence). CDR3 protein: CASRYDQGQGSPLHF. The CDR3 DNA reads TGTGCCAGCCGCTACGACCAGGGCCAGGGGTCACCCCTCCACTTT. Full variable domain (rest looked up from reference TRBV7-9 and TRBJ1-6): DTGVSQNPRHKITKRGQNVTFRCDPISEHNRLYWYRQTLGQGPEFLTYFQNEAQLEKSRLLSDRFSAERPKGSFSTLEIQRTEQGDSAMYLCASRYDQGQGSPLHFGNGTRLTVT.

This clonotype showed up many times. The chain uses TRBV24-1 and TRBJ2-2; no reliable D call. The CDR3 spans 12 residues. Germline-derived CDR1 and CDR2 are KGHDR and SFDVKD. V was cut by 2 bases and J by 6 bases, with 3 bases left in between. The CDR3 sequence is CATSDSAGELFF. As DNA, the CDR3 is TGTGCCACCAGTGATTCAGCCGGGGAGCTGTTTTTT.

This clonotype was picked up a small number of times. The rearrangement uses TRBV7-9 and TRBJ1-3; D uncertain. This CDR3 comprises 15 residues. Trimming shortened V by 0 bases and J by 3 bases, and 9 bases separated the two germline ends. In germline, CDR1 is SEHNR, CDR2 FQNEAQ (reference sequence). As DNA, the CDR3 is TGTGCCAGCAGCTTAGCCCCAGCAAGTGGAAACACCATATATTTT. Its protein is CASSLAPASGNTIYF.

Many counts were recorded for this clonotype. The J gene is TRBJ2-1, the V gene TRBV9; tentative D call: TRBD1 (8 bases). V was pared by 4 bases and J by 9 bases, with 26 bases between. Per germline, CDR1 SGDLS and CDR2 YYNGEE. The CDR3 is 17 residues long. The CDR3: CASSLPGGGTTMGEQFF. The CDR3 DNA is TGTGCCAGCAGCTTACCAGGGGGCGGGACTACAATGGGTGAGCAGTTCTTC.

The table lists this clonotype with many counts. This chain uses TRBV14 with TRBJ2-2, with D unclear. Germline CDR1 is SGHDN and CDR2 is FVKESK. V shed 0 bases and J shed 9 bases, with 8 bases lying between them. This CDR3 is built from 13 residues. This chain's CDR3 is CASSQDLARELFF. The CDR3 nucleotides read TGTGCCAGCAGCCAAGATCTCGCCCGGGAGCTGTTTTTT.

This clonotype was counted ten times or more. The J gene is TRBJ2-7, the V gene TRBV7-2; no clear D gene. Per germline, CDR1 SGHTA and CDR2 FQGNSA. Trimming pared 5 bases from V and 4 bases from J, leaving 6 bases between. The CDR3 runs to 11 residues. The CDR3 here is CASSPQYEQYF. CDR3 nucleotide sequence: TGTGCCAGCAGCCCACAGTACGAGCAGTACTTC.

Worth noting for this clonotype: At one end the junction does not follow the germline gene, possibly because of a read error. The chain is built from TRBV3-1 and TRBJ2-1; 8 bases fit TRBD2. Germline CDR1 and CDR2: LGHDT and YNNKEL (reference sequence). This CDR3 region has 14 residues. As DNA, the CDR3 is TGTGCCAGCAGCCAAGAAAGCGGGGGCGCCCGGTCGCTCTTC. Translated, it gives CASSQESGGARSLF.